A single sample gave rise to the 12 T cell receptor beta chains below, sequenced in a study of T cell responses to AZD1222 COVID-19 vaccine. The protocol was immunoSEQ multiplex PCR, while the TCRdb copy is restricted to in-frame clones and leaves out a portion. The sample gives roughly 140,000 clones, roughly 88% of which show up once; approximately 3.1% is in the top ten. The sample in question was peripheral blood, obtained on day 0 of MenACWY control vaccination. These TCRs come from an adult in good health.

This clone has just a few counts. The chain recombines TRBV14 with TRBJ2-1; 8 bases are shared with TRBD1. The ends lost 8 bases at V and 5 bases at J; junction bases unmatched: 11. The germline V gene encodes CDR1 SGHDN and CDR2 FVKESK. The CDR3 totals 15 residues. For the CDR3, the DNA is TGTGCCAGCCGGCCAGACAGGGGAGTCAACAATGAGCAGTTCTTC. This translates into CASRPDRGVNNEQFF.

V gene TRBV11-2 combines with J gene TRBJ2-7, with TRBD2 identical over 11 bases. J gave up 1 base and V 5 bases, and 7 bases lay outside the gene matches. Germline V lookup: CDR1 SGHAT, CDR2 FQNNGV. CDR3 length: 16 residues. DNA of the CDR3: TGTGCCAGCAGCCCACTGACTAGCGGGGTGTCCTACGAGCAGTACTTC. This codes for CASSPLTSGVSYEQYF.

V and J are TRBV19 and TRBJ2-3, with 7 bases that match TRBD1. The germline V gene encodes CDR1 LNHDA and CDR2 SQIVND (reference sequence). The trim removed 5 bases at V and 5 bases at J, leaving 7 bases unmatched. The CDR3 consists of 14 residues. The CDR3 DNA sequence: TGTGCCAGTAGTGACAGGGCCGGAGAAGATACGCAGTATTTT. Translating it yields CASSDRAGEDTQYF.

The chain employs TRBV7-2 and TRBJ1-2, with D possibly being TRBD1 (6 bases). Germline assignment: CDR1 SGHTA and CDR2 FQGNSA. Trimming left V 4 bases short and J 0 bases short, with 12 bases between. The CDR3 runs to 15 residues. Here the CDR3 reads CASSWGRVANYGYTF. CDR3 nucleotide sequence: TGTGCCAGCAGCTGGGGGCGGGTAGCTAACTATGGCTACACCTTC.

This rearrangement joins TRBV30 to TRBJ2-7; D not certain. CDR1 GTSNPN and CDR2 SVGIG come from the germline V gene (reference sequence). The V end lost 4 bases, the J end lost 0 bases, and 10 bases lay between the germline ends. This CDR3 region has 13 residues. The CDR3 DNA reads TGTGCCTGGAACCCAAGGAGCTCCTACGAGCAGTACTTC. Translating it yields CAWNPRSSYEQYF.

This clone was seen a single time. V and J are TRBV5-6 and TRBJ1-1, with D hard to call. The CDR3 totals 12 residues. CDR1 SGHDT and CDR2 YYEEEE come from the germline V gene. The V gene lost 0 bases and the J gene lost 3 bases, with 3 bases spanning the gap. In nucleotides, the CDR3 is TGTGCCAGCAGCTTGGGGGACACTGAAGCTTTCTTT. Its translation: CASSLGDTEAFF. Based on the CDR3 plus reference TRBV5-6 and TRBJ1-1, the full variable domain is DAGVTQSPTHLIKTRGQQVTLRCSPKSGHDTVSWYQQALGQGPQFIFQYYEEEERQRGNFPDRFSGHQFPNYSSELNVNALLLGDSALYLCASSLGDTEAFFGQGTRLTVV.

The chain is built from TRBV28 and TRBJ1-6; D is unclear. Germline V CDR1 and CDR2: MDHEN, SYDVKM. The CDR3 is 12 amino acids. V dropped 3 bases and J dropped 7 bases, with 4 bases sitting between them. The CDR3 is CASSFSNSPLHF. As DNA, the CDR3 is TGTGCCAGCAGTTTCTCGAATTCACCCCTCCACTTT.

This chain connects TRBV7-2 to TRBJ1-2, with no clear D. Trimming took off 3 bases at V and 5 bases at J, with 13 bases between the two ends. The germline V gene encodes CDR1 SGHTA and CDR2 FQGNSA. The CDR3 loop spans 14 amino acids. The CDR3 region has the DNA TGTGCCAGCAGCTTGTCGGAGTCCTGGTATGGCTACACCTTC. As protein: CASSLSESWYGYTF.

The chain carries TRBV7-3 and TRBJ2-1; D gene unclear. V lost 3 bases and J 3 bases, leaving 9 bases between the germline ends. Germline CDR1 is SGHTA and CDR2 is FQGTGA. The CDR3 spans 14 residues. CDR3 loop: CASSFSAGYNEQFF. CDR3 coding DNA: TGTGCCAGCAGCTTCTCAGCAGGCTACAATGAGCAGTTCTTC.

Written as DNA, the CDR3 is TGTGCCAGCAGCCGGGACCGGGGGAACTCCTACGAGCAGTACTTC. Translation gives CASSRDRGNSYEQYF. This rearrangement joins TRBV11-2 to TRBJ2-7; tentatively, D is TRBD2 (6 bases). The CDR3 consists of 15 residues. Germline values: CDR1 SGHAT, CDR2 FQNNGV. V shed 5 bases and J shed 0 bases, with 14 bases lying between them.

The rearrangement joins TRBV5-5 to TRBJ1-2; D is uncertain. In germline, CDR1 is SGHKS, CDR2 YYEKEE (reference sequence). The V gene lost 4 bases and the J gene lost 4 bases, with 14 bases spanning the gap. The CDR3 totals 14 residues. CDR3 amino acids: CASSPGPYFYGYTF. Here the CDR3 DNA reads TGTGCCAGCAGCCCGGGTCCTTACTTCTATGGCTACACCTTC.

The chain carries TRBV14 and TRBJ2-3; maybe TRBD2 (6 bases). Trimming cost V 4 bases and J 3 bases, with 11 bases left between them. The CDR3 runs 14 residues. Germline CDR1 is SGHDN and CDR2 is FVKESK. The DNA for the CDR3 is TGTGCCAGCAGCCCCGCCGCGGGGACAGATACGCAGTATTTT. This translates into CASSPAAGTDTQYF.